The entry below gives a single T cell receptor (beta chain) sequence along with its context. The target antigen is unknown. This sample is drawn from a study of HIV-infected children after antiretroviral therapy interruption. Study-level findings and limits: The Gini coefficient of naive CD4+ repertoires rose, returning to baseline by 3 years.

The treatment is: PENTA 11 planned treatment interruption arm or continuous ART arm. The CDR3 contains 11 residues. Germline values: CDR1 DFQATT, CDR2 SNEGSKA (reference sequence). Deletions cut 2 bases from V and 9 bases from J, with 10 bases between. A 3' RACE protocol on RNA, with unique molecular identifiers, produced the TCR library. MiXCR, applied by TCRdb to the 3' RACE reads, yields one record per CDR3 protein. Of more than 40,000 distinct CDR3 sequences listed, approximately 4% are singletons. This sequence joins TRBV20-1 and TRBJ1-1; D is ambiguous. The sample here was CD45RA+ CD4+ T cells from PBMCs, pooled from several time points, taken from a donor given antiretroviral therapy, either interrupted or continuous. Subset here: naive CD4+ CD45RA+ CD45RO- T cells. The source is a pool of human donors with HIV. In DNA, the CDR3 is TGCAGTGCTAGAAGGGAAACTAAAGCTTTCTTT. It is translated as CSARRETKAFF.